These 14 T cell receptor beta chains were sequenced from one sample in a study of response to subunit inactivated influenza vaccine. TCRdb re-called the RT-PCR reads through MiXCR, storing one row per CDR3 protein. In the table there are almost 600,000 distinct CDR3 sequences, 14% of which are singletons. Sequences were derived from PBMCs from blood, sampled 11 to 12 days after vaccination. The receptors here all came from a man in his forties or fifties who received an inactivated influenza vaccine.

This clonotype was detected only a few times. The chain recombines TRBV12-3 or TRBV12-4 with TRBJ1-2; no firm D call. There are 14 residues in the CDR3. The germline V and J ends were trimmed by 7 bases and 2 bases, with 14 bases remaining between them. The CDR3 nucleotides read TGTGCCAGCACTTTGGGGAACATAAACTATGGCTACACCTTC. This translates into CASTLGNINYGYTF.

There are a few counts of this clonotype. The chain recombines TRBV3-1 with TRBJ2-7, with D possibly TRBD1 on 6 matching bases. The CDR3 contains 12 residues. Germline CDR1 is LGHDT and CDR2 is YNNKEL (reference sequence). The germline V and J ends were trimmed by 5 bases and 5 bases, with 10 bases remaining between them. CDR3: CASSSSGDEQYF. The DNA for the CDR3 is TGTGCCAGCAGCTCCTCAGGGGACGAGCAGTACTTC.

This clonotype has only a few counts. This chain uses TRBV15 with TRBJ2-1, with D hard to call. Germline V gene sequence: CDR1 LNHNV, CDR2 YYDKDF (reference sequence). This CDR3 is 12 amino acids long. V shed 7 bases and J shed 0 bases, with 4 bases lying between them. The CDR3 reads CATTHSYNEQFF. In DNA, the CDR3 is TGTGCCACCACCCACTCCTACAATGAGCAGTTCTTC.

This clonotype was counted many times. The rearrangement joins TRBV20-1 to TRBJ2-1; 9 bases align to TRBD2. Germline V CDR1 and CDR2: DFQATT, SNEGSKA (reference sequence). The J segment lost 4 bases and the V segment lost 2 bases, leaving 6 bases of the junction unmatched. This CDR3 region has 15 residues. CDR3 sequence (DNA): TGCAGTGCTAGACCTCCACTAGCGGGTTACAATGAGCAGTTCTTC. Protein sequence: CSARPPLAGYNEQFF.

This clonotype was seen a handful of times. The V call is TRBV7-2, the J call TRBJ1-2, with D possibly matching TRBD1 (5 bases). Germline loops: CDR1 SGHTA, CDR2 FQGNSA. V dropped 5 bases and J dropped 8 bases, with 12 bases sitting between them. The CDR3 totals 12 residues. CDR3 nucleotides: TGTGCCAGCAGCCCGCGACAGTCCGGCTACACCTTC. Translated: CASSPRQSGYTF.

This clonotype was found a few times. CDR3 sequence (DNA): TGCGCCAGCAGCCAAGGGCTATTGGGACCCGGGGAGCTGTTTTTT. It yields the protein CASSQGLLGPGELFF. This chain uses TRBV5-1 with TRBJ2-2; possibly TRBD1 or TRBD2 for D (5 bases each). Germline loops: CDR1 SGHRS, CDR2 YFSETQ. CDR3 size: 15 residues. The germline V and J ends were trimmed by 4 bases and 6 bases, with 16 bases remaining between them.

This chain links TRBV9 with TRBJ2-1; 8 bases line up with TRBD2. Per the germline V gene, CDR1 is SGDLS and CDR2 is YYNGEE. The CDR3 loop spans 18 amino acids. Trimming removed 1 base from V and 0 bases from J; junction bases left unmatched: 9. The CDR3 is CASSVRPGAGGSYNEQFF. The CDR3 DNA follows: TGTGCCAGCAGCGTACGCCCTGGGGCGGGAGGCTCCTACAATGAGCAGTTCTTC. Using reference TRBV9 and TRBJ2-1 for the parts outside the CDR3, the full variable domain is DSGVTQTPKHLITATGQRVTLRCSPRSGDLSVYWYQQSLDQGLQFLIQYYNGEERAKGNILERFSAQQFPDLHSELNLSSLELGDSALYFCASSVRPGAGGSYNEQFFGPGTRLTVL.

The chain uses TRBV10-1 and TRBJ2-5, with 8 bases that match TRBD1. This CDR3 spans 15 amino acids. V lost 5 bases to trimming and J lost 5 bases; unmatched junction nucleotides: 10. Germline assignment: CDR1 WNHNN and CDR2 SYGVQD (reference sequence). Here the CDR3 reads CASSPDRERRETQYF. In DNA, the CDR3 is TGCGCCAGCAGTCCGGACAGGGAGAGGCGGGAGACCCAGTACTTC.

The J gene is TRBJ2-2, the V gene TRBV7-2, with D perhaps matching TRBD2 (6 bases). From germline, CDR1 is SGHTA and CDR2 FQGNSA. The length of the CDR3 is 14 residues. The V gene lost 5 bases and the J gene lost 7 bases, with 14 bases spanning the gap. The CDR3 DNA is TGTGCCAGCAGCACACGAGGGCGGGGCGGGGAGCTGTTTTTT. Protein: CASSTRGRGGELFF.

This clonotype has a handful of counts. The chain carries TRBV12-3 or TRBV12-4 and TRBJ1-4; D possibly corresponds to TRBD1 (5 bases). Trimming left V 3 bases short and J 6 bases short, with 14 bases between. This CDR3 comprises 15 residues. DNA of the CDR3: TGTGCCAGCAGTTTTGGTCGGGGGGGGGATGAAAAACTGTTTTTT. It is translated as CASSFGRGGDEKLFF.

The rearrangement uses TRBV10-3 and TRBJ1-5, with 10 bases identical to TRBD1. J lost 3 bases, V lost 5 bases, and 4 bases had no gene match. Germline CDR1 is ENHRY and CDR2 is SYGVKD. The CDR3 runs to 15 residues. CDR3 in amino acids: CAISLDRGNNQPQHF. The CDR3 coding sequence is TGTGCCATCAGTTTGGACAGGGGGAACAATCAGCCCCAGCATTTT.

The chain combines TRBV29-1 with TRBJ2-7; no clear D gene. The germline V and J ends were trimmed by 2 bases and 3 bases, with 5 bases remaining between them. Per germline, CDR1 SQVTM and CDR2 ANQGSEA. CDR3 size: 11 residues. The DNA of the CDR3 is TGCAGCGTTGAAACTTACTACGAGCAGTACTTC. This translates into CSVETYYEQYF.

This clonotype was observed a handful of times. J is TRBJ2-5 and V is TRBV7-2, with TRBD1 matching over 9 bases. After removal of 5 bases from V and 5 bases from J, the junction contained 9 bases not matched to a gene. CDR1 is SGHTA and CDR2 is FQGNSA in the germline V gene. This CDR3 has 15 amino acids. CDR3 sequence: CASSPNRGLGETQYF. CDR3 sequence (DNA): TGTGCCAGCAGCCCCAACAGGGGGCTGGGGGAGACCCAGTACTTC.

This clonotype was counted once. The V call is TRBV2, the J call TRBJ2-1; D is unclear. The germline gives CDR1 SNHLY, CDR2 FYNNEI. V lost 6 bases and J lost 7, with 4 bases in between. The CDR3 consists of 10 residues. This chain's CDR3 is CASRSNEQFF. The DNA for the CDR3 is TGTGCCAGCAGATCGAATGAGCAGTTCTTC.